Listed below are T cell receptor beta chains from one sample, sequenced in a study of T cell responses to AZD1222 COVID-19 vaccine. Some clones are missing from TCRdb's copy, which holds only in-frame ones; the method was immunoSEQ multiplex PCR. The table includes 80,000 to 100,000 clones, 88% detected once. The input for sequencing was peripheral blood, taken on day 0 of AZD1222 vaccination. The source is an adult in good health. CDR3s include the opening cysteine and the closing phenylalanine or tryptophan. A D gene is named only where the DNA matches it firmly. A row's size may be missing; if present it is once, few, many or a size class.

j_call v_call d_call clone_size cdr3_aa cdr3_nt
TRBJ1-5 TRBV9 TRBD1 . CASSQGQGGNQPQHF TGTGCCAGCAGCCAAGGACAGGGGGGCAATCAGCCCCAGCATTTT
TRBJ1-4 TRBV2 . once CASIPQATNEKLFF TGTGCCAGCATCCCACAGGCAACTAATGAAAAACTGTTTTTT
TRBJ1-1 TRBV30 . . CAWSYVNTEAFF TGTGCCTGGAGTTACGTGAACACTGAAGCTTTCTTT
TRBJ1-5 TRBV29-1 . . CSVGGGGGNQPQHF TGCAGCGTCGGCGGGGGGGGTGGCAATCAGCCCCAGCATTTT
TRBJ2-3 TRBV3-1/TRBV3-2 TRBD2 . CASSLRLAGGVDTDTQYF TGTGCCAGCAGCCTCCGACTAGCGGGGGGCGTGGACACAGATACGCAGTATTTT
TRBJ1-5 TRBV2 . . CASKGDSNQPQHF TGTGCCAGCAAAGGAGATAGCAATCAGCCCCAGCATTTT
TRBJ1-2 TRBV11-2 . . CASSPLNGGPYGYTF TGTGCCAGCAGCCCCCTAAACGGGGGGCCATATGGCTACACCTTC
TRBJ2-5 TRBV19 . . CASSITGIETQYF TGTGCCAGTAGTATAACCGGCATAGAGACCCAGTACTTC
TRBJ2-1 TRBV6-5 TRBD1 . CASSYPGTGSEQFF TGTGCCAGCAGTTACCCGGGGACAGGGAGTGAGCAGTTCTTC
TRBJ1-6 TRBV4-2 TRBD1 . CASSQEGRGQASLHF TGTGCCAGCAGCCAAGAGGGCAGGGGGCAGGCTAGCCTCCACTTT
TRBJ1-4 TRBV6-5 . . CASRSAGGGIEKLFF TGTGCCAGCAGGTCCGCGGGGGGAGGGATTGAAAAACTGTTTTTT
TRBJ1-5 TRBV19 TRBD1 . CASSPRDRGFGQPQHF TGTGCCAGTAGCCCCCGGGACAGGGGATTCGGGCAGCCCCAGCATTTT
TRBJ2-5 TRBV10-3 TRBD2 . CAINGGGRETQYF TGTGCCATCAATGGCGGGGGTAGGGAGACCCAGTACTTC
TRBJ1-6 TRBV13 . few CASSLEAGPNSPLHF TGTGCCAGCAGCTTAGAAGCGGGCCCAAATTCACCCCTCCACTTT
TRBJ1-5 TRBV30 . few CAWSPGYNQPQHF TGTGCCTGGAGTCCAGGGTACAATCAGCCCCAGCATTTT
TRBJ2-7 TRBV19 . . CASSDLHEQYF TGTGCCAGTTCGGACTTACACGAGCAGTACTTC
TRBJ2-1 TRBV9 . . CASSLRGEYNEQFF TGTGCCAGCAGCCTGAGGGGGGAGTACAATGAGCAGTTCTTC
TRBJ1-2 TRBV6-1 . . CASSASVTDSPGHPYGYTF TGTGCCAGCAGTGCCTCCGTAACCGATAGTCCGGGACACCCCTATGGCTACACCTTC
TRBJ1-2 TRBV6-1 TRBD1 . CASSEAGGSEGYTF TGTGCCAGCAGTGAAGCAGGGGGCAGTGAGGGCTACACCTTC
TRBJ1-4 TRBV28 . . CASSPTGNQGEKLFF TGTGCCAGCAGTCCGACGGGAAACCAGGGGGAAAAACTGTTTTTT
TRBJ2-3 TRBV5-1 TRBD1 . CASSLVGGQGPDTQYF TGCGCCAGCAGCTTGGTAGGGGGACAGGGGCCAGATACGCAGTATTTT
TRBJ1-1 TRBV10-3 TRBD1 . CAIRPDRDTEAFF TGTGCCATCAGGCCAGACAGGGACACTGAAGCTTTCTTT
TRBJ2-7 TRBV3-1/TRBV3-2 TRBD2 few CASSQGLGPSYEQYF TGTGCCAGCAGCCAGGGACTAGGTCCCTCATACGAGCAGTACTTC
TRBJ1-2 TRBV9 . . CASSPQTGRNGYTF TGTGCCAGCAGCCCACAAACAGGGCGCAATGGCTACACCTTC
TRBJ1-4 TRBV19 TRBD1 . CASSTRPGQLNEKLFF TGTGCCAGTAGTACTAGACCGGGACAGCTTAATGAAAAACTGTTTTTT
TRBJ2-7 TRBV6-5 TRBD1 few CASSYSRDRGYEQYF TGTGCCAGCAGTTACTCCCGGGACAGGGGCTACGAGCAGTACTTC
TRBJ1-2 TRBV5-6 . once CASSLVTGPSLF TGTGCCAGCAGCTTGGTCACCGGGCCAAGCTTATTC
TRBJ2-7 TRBV3-1/TRBV3-2 . once CASSQDLSTANEQYF TGTGCCAGCAGCCAAGATCTAAGCACCGCTAACGAGCAGTACTTC
TRBJ2-1 TRBV18 TRBD2 once CASSTLGLANEQFF TGTGCCAGCTCAACCCTGGGACTAGCGAATGAGCAGTTCTTC
TRBJ2-7 TRBV30 . few CAWTGNPYEQYF TGTGCCTGGACAGGGAACCCCTACGAGCAGTACTTC
TRBJ1-1 TRBV7-6 . . CASSLGRGRGTEAFF TGTGCCAGCAGCTTGGGGAGAGGTAGGGGCACTGAAGCTTTCTTT
TRBJ2-3 TRBV6-6 TRBD2 . CASSYGLAADTQYF TGTGCCAGCAGTTACGGACTAGCGGCAGATACGCAGTATTTT
TRBJ1-2 TRBV7-9 . . CASSLRGGQIYGYTF TGTGCCAGCAGCTTAAGGGGCGGACAGATCTATGGCTACACCTTC
TRBJ1-5 TRBV3-1/TRBV3-2 . . CASSQSDYSNQPQHF TGTGCCAGCAGCCAATCTGACTATAGCAATCAGCCCCAGCATTTT
TRBJ2-7 TRBV6-1 TRBD1 . CASSPMTGGSYEQYF TGTGCCAGCAGTCCGATGACAGGGGGATCCTACGAGCAGTACTTC
TRBJ1-2 TRBV20-1 . . CSASGVKRYTF TGCAGTGCTTCAGGGGTCAAACGCTACACCTTC
TRBJ1-1 TRBV19 TRBD1 few CASSSGDRLNTEAFF TGTGCCAGTAGTAGCGGGGACAGGTTGAACACTGAAGCTTTCTTT
TRBJ1-5 TRBV28 TRBD1 . CASSLGGQDNQPQHF TGTGCCAGCAGTTTAGGAGGACAGGACAATCAGCCCCAGCATTTT
TRBJ2-4 TRBV5-1 TRBD1 . CASSPGQLQNIQYF TGCGCCAGCAGCCCGGGACAGCTCCAAAACATTCAGTACTTC
TRBJ2-1 TRBV11-2 . . CASSPTRSSYNEQFF TGTGCCAGCAGCCCGACACGTAGCTCCTACAATGAGCAGTTCTTC
TRBJ1-1 TRBV1 . . CTSSQPNRVNTEAFF TGCACCAGCAGCCAACCGAACAGGGTGAACACTGAAGCTTTCTTT
TRBJ2-3 TRBV4-2 TRBD2 . CASSQGRGGPDTQYF TGTGCCAGCAGCCAAGGCCGGGGGGGCCCAGATACGCAGTATTTT
TRBJ2-1 TRBV12-5 . . CASGRRARRANEQFF TGTGCTAGTGGACGCAGAGCGCGGCGCGCCAATGAGCAGTTCTTC
TRBJ1-2 TRBV5-6 . . CASTIQGNYGYTF TGTGCCAGCACCATACAGGGAAACTATGGCTACACCTTC
TRBJ2-1 TRBV9 TRBD2 . CASSVTGGINEQFF TGTGCCAGCAGCGTAACCGGGGGGATTAATGAGCAGTTCTTC
TRBJ2-2 TRBV7-3 . . CASTAGTPNTGELFF TGTGCCAGCACCGCCGGGACACCGAACACCGGGGAGCTGTTTTTT
TRBJ2-5 TRBV27 TRBD2 . CASSSTSGEETQYF TGTGCCAGCAGTTCGACTAGCGGGGAAGAGACCCAGTACTTC
TRBJ2-1 TRBV2 TRBD2 . CATAGRVGNEQFF TGTGCCACCGCAGGGAGGGTCGGCAATGAGCAGTTCTTC
TRBJ2-3 TRBV10-3 TRBD2 . CAISESTTSGQDTQYF TGTGCCATCAGTGAGTCGACAACTAGCGGCCAAGATACGCAGTATTTT
TRBJ1-1 TRBV19 . . CASSISRDRGEAFF TGTGCCAGTAGTATTTCCAGGGACCGAGGAGAAGCTTTCTTT
TRBJ2-5 TRBV7-8 . . CASSLGQGSGAQETQYF TGTGCCAGCAGCTTAGGGCAGGGGTCAGGGGCACAAGAGACCCAGTACTTC
TRBJ1-1 TRBV11-2 TRBD1 . CASSDMRGRGTEAFF TGTGCCAGCAGCGACATGAGGGGGCGCGGTACTGAAGCTTTCTTT
TRBJ2-7 TRBV6-1 . . CASSEIGRGYEQYF TGTGCCAGCAGTGAAATCGGCCGCGGATACGAGCAGTACTTC
TRBJ2-1 TRBV2 TRBD1 . CASSSRDRIQNNEQFF TGTGCCAGCTCAAGCAGGGACAGGATACAGAACAATGAGCAGTTCTTC
TRBJ1-4 TRBV6-2/TRBV6-3 . . CASSYSTRQLGEKLFF TGTGCCAGCAGTTACTCGACGCGACAGCTCGGTGAAAAACTGTTTTTT
TRBJ2-2 TRBV5-1 TRBD2 . CASGTSVNTGELFF TGCGCCAGTGGGACTAGCGTAAACACCGGGGAGCTGTTTTTT
TRBJ2-5 TRBV7-2 TRBD1 once CASSSDRGRETQYF TGTGCCAGCAGCTCTGACAGGGGCCGGGAGACCCAGTACTTC
TRBJ1-3 TRBV19 . few CASTAGAGNTIYF TGTGCCAGTACCGCAGGGGCTGGAAACACCATATATTTT
TRBJ2-7 TRBV7-3 . . CASSLGNSYEQYF TGTGCCAGCAGCTTAGGGAACAGCTACGAGCAGTACTTC
TRBJ2-6 TRBV7-3 TRBD2 . CASSSRTSHGANVLTF TGTGCCAGCAGCTCCCGGACTAGCCATGGGGCCAACGTCCTGACTTTC